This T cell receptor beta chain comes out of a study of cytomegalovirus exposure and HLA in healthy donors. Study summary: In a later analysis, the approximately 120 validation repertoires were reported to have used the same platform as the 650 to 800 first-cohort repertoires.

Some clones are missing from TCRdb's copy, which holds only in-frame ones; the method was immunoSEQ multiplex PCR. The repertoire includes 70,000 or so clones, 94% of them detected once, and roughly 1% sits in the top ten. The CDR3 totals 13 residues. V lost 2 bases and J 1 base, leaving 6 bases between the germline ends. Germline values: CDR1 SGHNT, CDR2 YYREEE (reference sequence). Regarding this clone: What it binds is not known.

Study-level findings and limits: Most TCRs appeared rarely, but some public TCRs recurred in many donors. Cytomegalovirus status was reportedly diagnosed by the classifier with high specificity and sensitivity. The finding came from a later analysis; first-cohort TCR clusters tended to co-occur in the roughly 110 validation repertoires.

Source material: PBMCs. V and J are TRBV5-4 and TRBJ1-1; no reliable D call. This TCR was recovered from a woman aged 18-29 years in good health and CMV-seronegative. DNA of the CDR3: TGTGCCAGCAGCTTCTCGGGGAACACTGAAGCTTTCTTT. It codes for CASSFSGNTEAFF.